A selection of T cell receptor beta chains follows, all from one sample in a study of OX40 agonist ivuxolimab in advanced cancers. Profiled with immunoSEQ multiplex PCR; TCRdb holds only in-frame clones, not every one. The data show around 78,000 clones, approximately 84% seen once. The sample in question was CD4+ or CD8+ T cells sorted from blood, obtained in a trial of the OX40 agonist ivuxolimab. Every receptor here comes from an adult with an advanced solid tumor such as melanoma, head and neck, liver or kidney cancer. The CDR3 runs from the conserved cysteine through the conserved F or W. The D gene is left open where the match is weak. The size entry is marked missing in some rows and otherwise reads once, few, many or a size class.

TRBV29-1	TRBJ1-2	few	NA	CSVALTGYGYTF	TGCAGCGTAGCCTTAACAGGCTATGGCTACACCTTC
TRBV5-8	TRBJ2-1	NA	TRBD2	CASSSPEGAGSYNEQFF	TGTGCCAGCAGCTCCCCGGAGGGAGCGGGATCCTACAATGAGCAGTTCTTC
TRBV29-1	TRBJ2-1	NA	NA	CSETESSYNEQFF	TGCAGCGAAACGGAGAGTTCCTACAATGAGCAGTTCTTC
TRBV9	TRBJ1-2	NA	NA	CASSVGGDYGYTF	TGTGCCAGCAGCGTCGGGGGAGACTATGGCTACACCTTC
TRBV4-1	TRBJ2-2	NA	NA	CASSQEAKLELFF	TGCGCCAGCAGCCAAGAAGCCAAGTTGGAGCTGTTTTTT
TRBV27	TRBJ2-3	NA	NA	CASGIMASTDTQYF	TGTGCCAGCGGAATAATGGCTAGCACAGATACGCAGTATTTT
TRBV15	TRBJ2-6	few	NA	CATSRDNSGANVLTF	TGTGCCACCAGCAGGGACAACTCTGGGGCCAACGTCCTGACTTTC
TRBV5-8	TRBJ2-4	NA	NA	CASSLQGNIQYF	TGTGCCAGCAGCTTGCAGGGGAACATTCAGTACTTC
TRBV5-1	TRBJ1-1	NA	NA	CASSYTSGTTTEAFF	TGCGCCAGCAGTTACACCTCGGGGACAACTACTGAAGCTTTCTTT
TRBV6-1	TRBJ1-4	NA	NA	CASSEARGIGEKLFF	TGTGCCAGCAGTGAAGCGCGGGGAATAGGTGAAAAACTGTTTTTT
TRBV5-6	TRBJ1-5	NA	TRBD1	CASSSRQGAHQPQHF	TGTGCCAGCAGCAGCAGACAGGGGGCCCATCAGCCCCAGCATTTT
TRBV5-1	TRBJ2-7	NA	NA	CASSFGLSYEQYF	TGCGCCAGCAGTTTTGGCCTTTCCTACGAGCAGTACTTC
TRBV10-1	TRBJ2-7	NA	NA	CANFAQEIRDLEQYF	TGCGCCAACTTTGCCCAAGAGATCCGGGACCTCGAGCAGTACTTC
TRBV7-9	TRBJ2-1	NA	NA	CASSQNRVQANNEQFF	TGTGCCAGCAGCCAGAACAGGGTCCAGGCGAACAATGAGCAGTTCTTC
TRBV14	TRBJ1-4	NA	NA	CASRRATNEKLFF	TGTGCCAGCCGACGTGCAACTAATGAAAAACTGTTTTTT
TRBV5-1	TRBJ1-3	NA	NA	CASRLDGSSGNTIYF	TGCGCCAGCAGACTGGACGGGAGCTCTGGAAACACCATATATTTT
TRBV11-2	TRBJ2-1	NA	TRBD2	CASSLGGAGGRNWVNEQFF	TGTGCCAGCAGCTTAGGGGGAGCGGGGGGGCGAAATTGGGTCAATGAGCAGTTCTTC
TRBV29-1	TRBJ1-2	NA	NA	CSVVQAWGYTF	TGCAGCGTTGTCCAGGCTTGGGGCTACACCTTC
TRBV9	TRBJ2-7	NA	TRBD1	CASSGTGGEEYEQYF	TGTGCCAGCAGCGGGACAGGGGGCGAAGAATACGAGCAGTACTTC
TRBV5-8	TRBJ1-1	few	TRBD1	CASSLTQGANTEAFF	TGTGCCAGCAGCTTGACGCAGGGGGCGAACACTGAAGCTTTCTTT
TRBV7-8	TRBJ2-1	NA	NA	CASSLVVGISKVEQFF	TGTGCCAGCAGCTTGGTGGTGGGCATCAGTAAGGTTGAGCAGTTCTTC
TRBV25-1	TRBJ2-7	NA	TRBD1	CASSSQTGVHYEQYF	TGTGCCAGCAGTTCCCAGACAGGGGTCCACTACGAGCAGTACTTC
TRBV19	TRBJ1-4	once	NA	CASTHGRITNEKLFF	TGTGCCAGTACCCACGGACGGATAACTAATGAAAAACTGTTTTTT
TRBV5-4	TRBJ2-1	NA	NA	CASSWGRSPNEQFF	TGTGCCAGCAGCTGGGGACGATCGCCCAATGAGCAGTTCTTC
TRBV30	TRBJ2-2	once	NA	CAWSALGANTGELFF	TGTGCCTGGAGTGCACTGGGTGCAAACACCGGGGAGCTGTTTTTT
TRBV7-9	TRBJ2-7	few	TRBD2	CASSPRIAGAHEQYF	TGTGCCAGCAGCCCACGGATAGCGGGAGCCCACGAGCAGTACTTC
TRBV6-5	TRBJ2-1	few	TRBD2	CASSYSAGGGLQFF	TGTGCCAGCAGTTACTCGGCGGGGGGGGGTCTGCAGTTCTTC
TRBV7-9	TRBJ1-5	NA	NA	CASSPLRGNQPQHF	TGTGCCAGCAGCCCTTTAAGGGGCAATCAGCCCCAGCATTTT
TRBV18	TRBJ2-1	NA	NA	CASSPRRTNEQFF	TGTGCCAGCTCCCCCAGGAGAACCAATGAGCAGTTCTTC
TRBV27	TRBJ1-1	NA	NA	CAARTLGTEAFF	TGTGCCGCAAGGACGTTAGGAACTGAAGCTTTCTTT
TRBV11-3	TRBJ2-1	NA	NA	CASSFAGNIGYEQFF	TGTGCCAGCAGCTTCGCCGGGAATATCGGGTATGAGCAGTTCTTC
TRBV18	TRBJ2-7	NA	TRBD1	CASSPRFESGGAEQYF	TGTGCCAGCTCACCACGGTTTGAGTCAGGGGGAGCCGAGCAGTACTTC
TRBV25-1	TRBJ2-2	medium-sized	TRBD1	CASSEGQGDTGELFF	TGTGCCAGCAGTGAAGGACAGGGGGACACCGGGGAGCTGTTTTTT
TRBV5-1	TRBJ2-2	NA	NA	CASSPRGGHNTGELFF	TGCGCCAGCAGCCCCCGCGGGGGCCACAACACCGGGGAGCTGTTTTTT
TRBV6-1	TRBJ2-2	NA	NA	CASSEVSVITGELFF	TGTGCCAGCAGTGAAGTTTCAGTTATCACCGGGGAGCTGTTTTTT
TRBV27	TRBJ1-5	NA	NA	CASSFRRSNQPQHF	TGTGCCAGCAGTTTCCGGAGGAGCAATCAGCCCCAGCATTTT
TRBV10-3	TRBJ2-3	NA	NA	CAISGHGGRRTQYF	TGTGCCATCAGTGGTCACGGGGGCCGTCGTACGCAGTATTTT
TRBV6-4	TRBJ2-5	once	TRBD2	CASSDLGSGGAGLGAEETQYF	TGTGCCAGCAGTGACCTAGGGAGCGGGGGGGCAGGATTAGGTGCGGAAGAGACCCAGTACTTC
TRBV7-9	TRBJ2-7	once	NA	CASSLESGSKPYEQYF	TGTGCCAGCAGCTTAGAATCGGGGTCGAAACCCTACGAGCAGTACTTC
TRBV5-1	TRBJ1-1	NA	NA	CASSVVGIDEAFF	TGCGCCAGCAGCGTTGTAGGTATCGATGAAGCTTTCTTT
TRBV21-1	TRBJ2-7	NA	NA	CASSKDRPSYEQYF	TGTGCCAGCAGCAAAGATAGACCCTCCTACGAGCAGTACTTC
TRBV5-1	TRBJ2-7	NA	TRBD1	CASSLDMTGGPYEQYF	TGCGCCAGCAGCTTGGATATGACAGGGGGCCCCTACGAGCAGTACTTC